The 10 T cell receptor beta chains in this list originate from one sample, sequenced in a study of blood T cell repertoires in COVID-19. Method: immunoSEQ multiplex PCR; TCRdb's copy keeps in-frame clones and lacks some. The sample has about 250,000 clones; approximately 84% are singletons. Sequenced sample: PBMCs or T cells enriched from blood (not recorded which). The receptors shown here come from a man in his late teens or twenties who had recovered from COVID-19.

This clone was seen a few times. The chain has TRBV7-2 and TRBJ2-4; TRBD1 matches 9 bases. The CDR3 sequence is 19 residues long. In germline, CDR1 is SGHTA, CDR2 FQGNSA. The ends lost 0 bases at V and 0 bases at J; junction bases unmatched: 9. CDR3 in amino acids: CASSLATPGTGIAKNIQYF. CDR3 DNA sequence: TGTGCCAGCAGCTTAGCCACCCCCGGGACAGGGATAGCCAAAAACATTCAGTACTTC.

The CDR3 bases are TGTGCCAGCAGGGTCACTAGCGGGAGTAGCTACGAGCAGTACTTC. This encodes CASRVTSGSSYEQYF. This sequence joins TRBV27 and TRBJ2-7; TRBD2 matches 11 bases. The V gene's germline CDR1 is MNHEY and CDR2 SMNVEV (reference sequence). The CDR3 is made up of 15 amino acids. V shed 6 bases, J shed 3 bases, and the junction held 7 bases outside the gene matches.

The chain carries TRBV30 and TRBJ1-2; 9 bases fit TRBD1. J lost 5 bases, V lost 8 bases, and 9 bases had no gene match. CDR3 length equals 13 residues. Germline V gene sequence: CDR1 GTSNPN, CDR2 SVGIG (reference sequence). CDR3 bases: TGTGCCGGCAGAAGGACAGGGGATTATGGCTACACCTTC. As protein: CAGRRTGDYGYTF.

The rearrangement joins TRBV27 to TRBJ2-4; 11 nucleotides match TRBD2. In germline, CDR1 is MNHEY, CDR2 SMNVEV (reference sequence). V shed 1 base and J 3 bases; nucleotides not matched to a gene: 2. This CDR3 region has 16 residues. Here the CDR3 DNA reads TGTGCCAGCAGTTTATTAGCGGGGGGGCTCAAAAACATTCAGTACTTC. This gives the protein CASSLLAGGLKNIQYF.

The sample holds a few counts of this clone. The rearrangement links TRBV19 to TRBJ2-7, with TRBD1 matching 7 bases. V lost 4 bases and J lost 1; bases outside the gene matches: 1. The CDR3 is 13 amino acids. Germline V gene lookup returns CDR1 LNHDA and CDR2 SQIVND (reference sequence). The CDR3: CASSNRGSYEQYF. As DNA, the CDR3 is TGTGCCAGTAGTAACAGGGGATCCTACGAGCAGTACTTC. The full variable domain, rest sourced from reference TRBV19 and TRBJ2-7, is DGGITQSPKYLFRKEGQNVTLSCEQNLNHDAMYWYRQDPGQGLRLIYYSQIVNDFQKGDIAEGYSVSREKKESFPLTVTSAQKNPTAFYLCASSNRGSYEQYFGPGTRLTVT.

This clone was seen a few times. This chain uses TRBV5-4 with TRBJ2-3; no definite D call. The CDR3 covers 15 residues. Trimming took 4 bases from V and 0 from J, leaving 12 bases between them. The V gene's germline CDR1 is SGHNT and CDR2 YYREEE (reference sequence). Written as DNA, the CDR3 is TGTGCCAGCAGCGTAGGAGTGACTAGCACAGATACGCAGTATTTT. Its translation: CASSVGVTSTDTQYF.

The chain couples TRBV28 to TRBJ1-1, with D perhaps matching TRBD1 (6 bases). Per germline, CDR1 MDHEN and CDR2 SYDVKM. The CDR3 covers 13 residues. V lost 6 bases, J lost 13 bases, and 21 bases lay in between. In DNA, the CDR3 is TGTGCCAGCAGACCAGCAGGGGCGGCGGGGGGTTTCTTT. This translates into CASRPAGAAGGFF.

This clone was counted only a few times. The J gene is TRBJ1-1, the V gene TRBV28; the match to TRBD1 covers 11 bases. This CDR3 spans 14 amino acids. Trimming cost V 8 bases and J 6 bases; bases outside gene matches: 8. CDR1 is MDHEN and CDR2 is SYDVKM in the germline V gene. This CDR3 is CASHRRTGGAEAFF. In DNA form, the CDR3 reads TGTGCCAGCCACCGACGGACAGGGGGCGCTGAAGCTTTCTTT.

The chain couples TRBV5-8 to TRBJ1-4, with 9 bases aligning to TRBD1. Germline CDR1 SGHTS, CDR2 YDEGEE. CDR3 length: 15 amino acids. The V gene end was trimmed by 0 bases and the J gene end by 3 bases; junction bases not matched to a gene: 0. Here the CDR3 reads CASSLGTGANEKLFF. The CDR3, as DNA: TGTGCCAGCAGCTTGGGGACAGGGGCTAATGAAAAACTGTTTTTT.

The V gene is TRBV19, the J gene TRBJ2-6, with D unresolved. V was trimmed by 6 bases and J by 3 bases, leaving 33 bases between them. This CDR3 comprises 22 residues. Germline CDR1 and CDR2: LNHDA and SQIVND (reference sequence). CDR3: CASSPNRGPSLVGASGANVLTF. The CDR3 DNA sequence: TGTGCCAGTAGCCCTAATCGTGGCCCTTCGTTGGTCGGAGCAAGTGGGGCCAACGTCCTGACTTTC.